This T cell receptor (beta chain) comes out of a study of cytomegalovirus exposure and HLA in healthy donors. 60 Vbeta and 13 Jbeta primers were used in PCR. Generated by immunoSEQ multiplex PCR, the TCRdb table keeps only in-frame clones and is missing some. This table holds approximately 220,000 clones, about four fifths found once. Germline V gene lookup returns CDR1 MNHEY and CDR2 SMNVEV (reference sequence). Trimming took off 2 bases at V and 4 bases at J, with 11 bases between the two ends. The CDR3 totals 14 residues. This rearrangement joins TRBV27 to TRBJ1-1; possibly TRBD1 for D (5 bases). The TCR sequence derives from a man aged 25-40 years in good health and CMV-seronegative. Sequencing used PBMCs. The DNA of the CDR3 is TGTGCCAGCAGTTTACAGGTCGGGGGCACTGAAGCTTTCTTT. Translating gives CASSLQVGGTEAFF.